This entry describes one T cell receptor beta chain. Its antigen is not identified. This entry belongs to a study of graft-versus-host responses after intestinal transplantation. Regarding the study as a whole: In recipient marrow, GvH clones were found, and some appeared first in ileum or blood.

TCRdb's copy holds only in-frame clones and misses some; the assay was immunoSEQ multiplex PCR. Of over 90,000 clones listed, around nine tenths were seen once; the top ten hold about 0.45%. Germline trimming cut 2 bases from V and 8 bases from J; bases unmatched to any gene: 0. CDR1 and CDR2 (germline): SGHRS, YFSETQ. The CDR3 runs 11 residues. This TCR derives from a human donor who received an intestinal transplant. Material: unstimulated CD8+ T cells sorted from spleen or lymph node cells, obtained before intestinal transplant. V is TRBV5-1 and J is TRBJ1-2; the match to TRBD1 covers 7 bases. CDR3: CASSLGGGYTF. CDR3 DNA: TGCGCCAGCAGCTTAGGGGGCGGCTACACCTTC.